The T cell receptor (beta chain) described here comes from a study of molecular identifiers for immune sequencing clone quantification. Previously described methods with listed TCR primers produced the bulk TCR libraries. TCRdb redid the calling of the PCR reads with MiXCR, one entry per CDR3 protein. The table includes 90,000 or so distinct CDR3 sequences, about 23% detected once. General observations from the study: For effector cells, clones above 20 RNA copies held over 97% of molecules; for naive cells, under 1%. Because of identical TCR molecules sharing a barcode, sizes of highly expanded clones could be underestimated.

This clonotype has more than one count but fewer than ten. The target antigen is unknown. Germline V CDR1 and CDR2: MNHEY, SMNVEV (reference sequence). This CDR3 spans 14 amino acids. Trimming shortened V by 8 bases and J by 4 bases, and 17 bases separated the two germline ends. Sequences were obtained from naive CD8+ T cells from blood, with Jurkat cell RNA spiked in. This sample's subset: FACS-sorted CD8+CD4-CCR7+CD45RA+ naive T cells. The chain couples TRBV27 to TRBJ1-1; tentative D call: TRBD1 (6 bases). This clonotype was sampled from a human donor in good health. Some libraries in this study had Jurkat cell RNA spiked in. As DNA, the CDR3 is TGTGCCAGCGGGCAACAGGGAGACAGCACTGAAGCTTTCTTT. It translates to CASGQQGDSTEAFF.